These 28 T cell receptor beta chains originate from one sample sequenced in a study of blood T cell repertoires in COVID-19. TCRdb's copy holds only in-frame clones and misses some; the assay was immunoSEQ multiplex PCR. The repertoire includes about 160,000 clones, roughly 80% of them detected once, and roughly 5.7% sits in the top ten. The sequencing sample was made of PBMCs or T cells enriched from blood (not recorded which). The receptors here all came from a woman between 40 and 50 years old with acute COVID-19.

This clone was counted a few times. The chain joins TRBV5-6 to TRBJ2-7; 10 positions match TRBD2. CDR3 size: 17 residues. The germline V gene has CDR1 SGHDT and CDR2 YYEEEE. J lost 2 bases, V lost 1 base, and 9 bases had no gene match. CDR3 region: CASSLSPGTSVPYEQYF. The DNA of the CDR3 is TGTGCCAGCAGCTTGTCGCCCGGGACTAGCGTACCCTACGAGCAGTACTTC.

This sequence joins TRBV3-1 (or the pseudogene TRBV3-2) and TRBJ1-1; 8 positions match TRBD1. V gave up 2 bases and J gave up 1 base; unmatched junction bases: 6. In germline, CDR1 is LGHDT, CDR2 YNNKEL (reference sequence). CDR3 size: 16 residues. The CDR3 region has the DNA TGTGCCAGCAGCCAAAGGACAGGGATGGGGAACACTGAAGCTTTCTTT. Translation: CASSQRTGMGNTEAFF.

The V gene is TRBV7-3, the J gene TRBJ1-1; D unresolved. Germline values: CDR1 SGHTA, CDR2 FQGTGA. CDR3 length: 13 residues. V lost 1 base to trimming and J lost 6 bases, with 9 bases between them. The CDR3 nucleotides read TGTGCCAGCAGCTTAATTAGTGGTGCTGAAGCTTTCTTT. Residues: CASSLISGAEAFF.

The rearrangement links TRBV4-2 to TRBJ1-2; tentatively, D is TRBD1 (6 bases). This CDR3 region has 14 residues. The germline gives CDR1 LGHNA, CDR2 YNFKEQ. Deletions cut 4 bases from V and 8 bases from J, with 17 bases between. Written as DNA, the CDR3 is TGTGCCAGCAGCCTTAAATCCGGGGGGCTCGGCTACACCTTC. Protein sequence: CASSLKSGGLGYTF.

The genes are TRBV7-9 and TRBJ2-3; D is perhaps TRBD2 (6 bases). With 3 bases removed from V and 8 bases from J, the gap between germline ends came to 9 bases. The CDR3 totals 12 residues. CDR1 and CDR2 (germline): SEHNR, FQNEAQ (reference sequence). CDR3 in amino acids: CASSFLEGTQYF. In nucleotides, the CDR3 is TGTGCCAGCAGCTTTCTGGAGGGTACGCAGTATTTT.

The V call is TRBV7-9, the J call TRBJ2-3, with 9 nucleotides matching TRBD1. The V gene's germline CDR1 is SEHNR and CDR2 FQNEAQ (reference sequence). This CDR3 has 17 residues. V dropped 0 bases and J dropped 2; count of bases not matched to a gene: 6. The CDR3 loop is CASSLATGGVNTDTQYF. CDR3 in DNA: TGTGCCAGCAGCTTAGCCACAGGGGGCGTCAACACAGATACGCAGTATTTT.

This chain connects TRBV27 to TRBJ1-6; no reliable D call. Germline-derived CDR1 and CDR2 are MNHEY and SMNVEV (reference sequence). The ends were cut back, 1 base at V and 8 bases at J, with 9 bases in the middle. The CDR3 is made up of 14 amino acids. CDR3 amino acids: CASSLYRWDSPLHF. In nucleotides, the CDR3 is TGTGCCAGCAGTTTATACAGATGGGATTCACCCCTCCACTTT.

J is TRBJ1-1 and V is TRBV6-1; a possible D gene is TRBD1 (5 bases). Germline values: CDR1 MNHNS, CDR2 SASEGT. This CDR3 contains 13 residues. V was pared by 3 bases and J by 6 bases, with 11 bases between. This CDR3 is CASSENNRPEAFF. The CDR3 bases are TGTGCCAGCAGTGAGAATAACAGGCCTGAAGCTTTCTTT.

This clone was observed a single time. This chain links TRBV30 with TRBJ1-3; 11 bases fit TRBD1. The ends lost 6 bases at V and 4 bases at J; junction bases unmatched: 5. This CDR3 is 14 amino acids long. Germline-derived CDR1 and CDR2 are GTSNPN and SVGIG (reference sequence). The CDR3 protein is CACGGQGAGNTIYF. The CDR3 region has the DNA TGTGCCTGTGGTGGACAGGGGGCAGGAAACACCATATATTTT.

The chain carries TRBV7-8 and TRBJ2-3, with TRBD2 identical over 9 bases. With 5 bases clipped from V and 6 bases from J, the junction kept 12 bases outside the gene matches. Germline CDR1 and CDR2: SGHVS and FQNEAQ. The CDR3 extends over 16 amino acids. CDR3 loop: CASSTRVAGVSDTQYF. CDR3 coding DNA: TGTGCCAGCAGCACCCGAGTAGCGGGAGTTTCGGATACGCAGTATTTT. The variable domain in full, with the rest retrieved from reference TRBV7-8 and TRBJ2-3, is GAGVSQSPRYKVAKRGQDVALRCDPISGHVSLFWYQQALGQGPEFLTYFQNEAQLDKSGLPSDRFFAERPEGSVSTLKIQRTQQEDSAVYLCASSTRVAGVSDTQYFGPGTRLTVL.

The chain is built from TRBV29-1 and TRBJ2-1, with D perhaps TRBD2 (6 bases). The CDR3 totals 16 residues. With 0 bases removed from V and 0 bases from J, the gap between germline ends came to 12 bases. The germline V gene encodes CDR1 SQVTM and CDR2 ANQGSEA. In nucleotides, the CDR3 is TGCAGCGTTGAAGATTGGCGGGATAGCTCCTACAATGAGCAGTTCTTC. Its translation: CSVEDWRDSSYNEQFF.

The rearrangement uses TRBV5-5 and TRBJ1-2; a possible D gene is TRBD1 (5 bases). Germline CDR1 reads SGHKS; CDR2 reads YYEKEE (reference sequence). Trimming removed 1 base from V and 8 bases from J, with 12 bases in between. The CDR3 is 13 residues long. The CDR3 region is CASSLRRVEGYTF. The CDR3 DNA sequence: TGTGCCAGCAGCTTGCGCAGGGTCGAGGGCTACACCTTC. Full variable domain (remainder filled in from reference TRBV5-5 and TRBJ1-2): DAGVTQSPTHLIKTRGQQVTLRCSPISGHKSVSWYQQVLGQGPQFIFQYYEKEERGRGNFPDRFSARQFPNYSSELNVNALLLGDSALYLCASSLRRVEGYTFGSGTRLTVV.

The chain uses TRBV21-1 and TRBJ1-4; the tabulated D call, TRBD1, remains unverified against the DNA. TRBV21-1 is listed as a pseudogene. The CDR3 runs to 17 residues. The CDR3 spells CASSKEALGRANEKLFF. The CDR3 bases are TGTGCCAGCAGCAAAGAGGCCCTTGGCAGGGCTAATGAAAAACTGTTTTTT.

This chain joins TRBV6-2 or TRBV6-3 and TRBJ2-7; TRBD1 matches at 7 bases. The length of the CDR3 is 19 residues. Germline V lookup: CDR1 MNHEY, CDR2 SVGEGT. The V gene end was trimmed by 3 bases and the J gene end by 0 bases; junction bases not matched to a gene: 17. DNA for the CDR3: TGTGCCAGCAGTTATTCCCTGACAGGGTACGACACGGACTCCTACGAGCAGTACTTC. Protein: CASSYSLTGYDTDSYEQYF.

The chain couples TRBV7-3 to TRBJ1-1; 7 bases are a match to TRBD1. V shed 4 bases and J 4 bases; nucleotides not matched to a gene: 6. CDR3 length equals 14 residues. Germline V gene sequence: CDR1 SGHTA, CDR2 FQGTGA. The CDR3 bases are TGTGCCAGCAGCTCGGACAGGTGGAGCACTGAAGCTTTCTTT. It encodes CASSSDRWSTEAFF.

V usage is TRBV4-2 and J usage is TRBJ2-3; 15 nucleotides line up with TRBD2. The CDR3 runs 18 residues. Germline-derived CDR1 and CDR2 are LGHNA and YNFKEQ. V dropped 0 bases and J dropped 5; count of bases not matched to a gene: 6. In DNA form, the CDR3 reads TGTGCCAGCAGCCAAGATGAAGGACTAGCGGGAGGGTTAGATACGCAGTATTTT. This gives the protein CASSQDEGLAGGLDTQYF.

The V gene is TRBV19, the J gene TRBJ1-5; D gene unclear. The germline V gene encodes CDR1 LNHDA and CDR2 SQIVND (reference sequence). The CDR3 sequence is 11 residues long. Trimming took off 3 bases at V and 11 bases at J, with 8 bases between the two ends. This CDR3 is CASSMGRAQHF. For the CDR3, the DNA is TGTGCCAGTAGTATGGGTCGGGCCCAGCATTTT.

CDR3 loop: CASGITGQAPLGYGYTF. Written as DNA, the CDR3 is TGTGCTAGTGGAATCACGGGACAGGCCCCTCTCGGGTATGGCTACACCTTC. This chain connects TRBV12-5 to TRBJ1-2; 8 bases match TRBD1. There are 17 residues in the CDR3. V shed 6 bases and J 5 bases; nucleotides not matched to a gene: 17. Germline CDR1 reads LGHNT; CDR2 reads FRNRAP.

The chain links TRBV10-3 to TRBJ2-7; 10 bases map to TRBD2. Losses at the gene ends were 2 bases for V and 4 bases for J; bases not matched to a gene: 14. The CDR3 extends over 18 amino acids. In germline, CDR1 is ENHRY, CDR2 SYGVKD. The CDR3 coding sequence is TGTGCCATCAGTGAGCCGAATACCGGGCTAGCGGGAGTTTACGAGCAGTACTTC. This codes for CAISEPNTGLAGVYEQYF.

This chain joins TRBV10-3 and TRBJ1-1; 7 nucleotides align to TRBD1. CDR3 length equals 14 residues. The V segment lost 2 bases and the J segment 1 base; nucleotides outside the gene matches: 1. CDR1 is ENHRY, CDR2 SYGVKD, per germline. The CDR3 region is CAISEDRANTEAFF. The CDR3 nucleotides are TGTGCCATCAGTGAGGACAGGGCGAACACTGAAGCTTTCTTT.

This clone was seen a few times. The V and J genes are TRBV27 and TRBJ2-1; 9 positions agree with TRBD2. Germline V gene data show CDR1 as MNHEY and CDR2 as SMNVEV (reference sequence). This CDR3 region has 16 residues. After removal of 6 bases from V and 1 base from J, the junction contained 7 bases not matched to a gene. CDR3 in amino acids: CASRYISGSSYNEQFF. As DNA, the CDR3 is TGTGCCAGCAGATATATTAGCGGGAGTTCCTACAATGAGCAGTTCTTC.

The CDR3 spells CASSGVDTQYF. The CDR3 bases are TGTGCCAGCAGCGGCGTAGATACGCAGTATTTT. The chain links TRBV9 to TRBJ2-3; D uncertain. The length of the CDR3 is 11 residues. Germline loops: CDR1 SGDLS, CDR2 YYNGEE. V shed 3 bases and J shed 5 bases, with 4 bases lying between them.

The chain combines TRBV7-3 with TRBJ2-7; TRBD1 agrees at 7 bases. Germline V gene sequence: CDR1 SGHTA, CDR2 FQGTGA. The CDR3 runs 14 residues. V lost 5 bases and J lost 0; bases outside the gene matches: 4. In DNA form, the CDR3 reads TGTGCCAGCAGCCTCTCAGGGGGCTCCTACGAGCAGTACTTC. Its protein is CASSLSGGSYEQYF.

This chain uses TRBV19 with TRBJ1-6; D not resolved. This CDR3 is 15 amino acids long. Germline V gene lookup returns CDR1 LNHDA and CDR2 SQIVND (reference sequence). V lost 1 base and J 6 bases, leaving 10 bases between the germline ends. CDR3 region: CASSIGAGSNSPLHF. In nucleotides, the CDR3 is TGTGCCAGTAGTATAGGGGCCGGATCTAATTCACCCCTCCACTTT.

The chain couples TRBV4-1 to TRBJ2-7, with D tentatively TRBD1 (6 bases). The ends were cut back, 0 bases at V and 1 base at J, with 13 bases in the middle. The CDR3 loop spans 16 amino acids. Per the germline V gene, CDR1 is MGHRA and CDR2 is YSYEKL. The DNA of the CDR3 is TGCGCCAGCAGCCAAGATATAAGGGGGTTATCCTACGAGCAGTACTTC. Translating gives CASSQDIRGLSYEQYF.

CDR3 DNA sequence: TGTGCCAGCAGCTTAGGTGGACTAGCGTATTCCTACAATGAGCAGTTCTTC. This encodes CASSLGGLAYSYNEQFF. The chain links TRBV7-3 to TRBJ2-1; TRBD2 agrees at 9 bases. There are 17 residues in the CDR3. Per the germline V gene, CDR1 is SGHTA and CDR2 is FQGTGA. V trimming: 2 bases; J trimming: 1 base; junction bases outside the gene matches: 6.

The rearrangement joins TRBV30 to TRBJ1-3; D uncertain. The CDR3 is made up of 14 amino acids. Germline V gene sequence: CDR1 GTSNPN, CDR2 SVGIG (reference sequence). Between the trimmed V and J ends, which lost 5 bases and 0 bases, there was a span of 11 bases. For the CDR3, the DNA is TGTGCCTGGTACGGACTGAGCTCTGGAAACACCATATATTTT. Its translation: CAWYGLSSGNTIYF.

This clone has a single count. The chain combines TRBV6-5 with TRBJ1-3; D is unresolved. V shed 5 bases and J shed 4 bases, with 15 bases lying between them. The CDR3 extends over 15 amino acids. Germline lookup yields CDR1 MNHEY and CDR2 SVGAGI. DNA for the CDR3: TGTGCCAGCAGTCCCTCCCGTTACGGGGGAAACACCATATATTTT. Its translation is CASSPSRYGGNTIYF.